The 4 T cell receptor beta chains listed next were all sequenced from one sample in a study of T cell changes during pregnancy in multiple sclerosis. Sequenced by immunoSEQ multiplex PCR; TCRdb stores in-frame clones only, minus some. Of approximately 44,000 clones detected, around 90% appear once; the ten largest clones hold roughly 0.75%. The sample in question was CD4+ T cells from peripheral blood mononuclear cells, obtained before pregnancy. The receptors were gathered from a female donor with multiple sclerosis, enrolled in a pregnancy study.

The chain couples TRBV5-1 to TRBJ2-7, with D perhaps TRBD1 (7 bases). The germline V gene encodes CDR1 SGHRS and CDR2 YFSETQ. The length of the CDR3 is 14 residues. The V end was cut by 4 bases, the J end by 1 base, with 12 bases between. The CDR3 DNA follows: TGCGCCAGCAGCGACCAGGGGGGATCCTACGAGCAGTACTTC. Its protein is CASSDQGGSYEQYF.

This rearrangement joins TRBV4-3 to TRBJ2-1, with TRBD1 matching over 7 bases. Germline CDR1 reads LGHNA; CDR2 reads YSLEER. The junction had 9 bases not matched to a gene; V was cut back by 0 bases and J by 4 bases. CDR3 length: 17 amino acids. The CDR3 protein is CASSQEEGQVSYNEQFF. As DNA, the CDR3 is TGCGCCAGCAGCCAAGAAGAAGGACAGGTAAGTTACAATGAGCAGTTCTTC.

The chain combines TRBV5-4 with TRBJ1-4; D is perhaps TRBD1 (6 bases). The ends were cut back, 10 bases at V and 7 bases at J, with 14 bases in the middle. The germline V gene encodes CDR1 SGHNT and CDR2 YYREEE (reference sequence). This CDR3 is 12 amino acids long. This chain's CDR3 is CAFRGPAEKLFF. CDR3 DNA sequence: TGTGCCTTCAGGGGCCCTGCTGAAAAACTGTTTTTT.

This rearrangement joins TRBV30 to TRBJ1-6, with a weak D call TRBD1 (5 bases). Germline loops: CDR1 GTSNPN, CDR2 SVGIG (reference sequence). Trimming took off 3 bases at V and 5 bases at J, with 8 bases between the two ends. There are 13 residues in the CDR3. The CDR3 sequence: CAWRGLDNSPLHF. The CDR3 DNA sequence: TGTGCCTGGAGGGGGCTAGATAATTCACCCCTCCACTTT.